The 19 T cell receptor beta chains below were found in one sample sequenced in a study of cytomegalovirus exposure and HLA in healthy donors. PCR used 60 Vbeta primers and 13 Jbeta primers. Profiled with immunoSEQ multiplex PCR; TCRdb holds only in-frame clones, not every one. The table shows approximately 140,000 clones, with over 70% occurring only once. What was sequenced was PBMCs. All receptors come from a male donor in good health and CMV-seronegative.

The chain has TRBV7-2 and TRBJ2-3; 9 bases are a match to TRBD2. CDR1 is SGHTA and CDR2 is FQGNSA in the germline V gene. J lost 5 bases, V lost 0 bases, and 12 bases had no gene match. CDR3 size: 18 residues. The CDR3 DNA reads as TGTGCCAGCAGCTTAGCGGGGCGGCGGGGGGGCGTCAGAGATACGCAGTATTTT. Protein: CASSLAGRRGGVRDTQYF.

The J gene is TRBJ1-2, the V gene TRBV7-2, with TRBD1 matching 10 bases. Trimming at V came to 1 base and at J to 7 bases, leaving 3 bases not matched to a gene. CDR3 size: 14 residues. The germline V gene encodes CDR1 SGHTA and CDR2 FQGNSA. The CDR3 bases are TGTGCCAGCAGCTTAGGTGGGGACAGGGGTGGCTACACCTTC. This gives the protein CASSLGGDRGGYTF.

The chain recombines TRBV4-1 with TRBJ2-2; 7 nucleotides agree with TRBD1. This CDR3 is 16 amino acids long. The V gene's germline CDR1 is MGHRA and CDR2 YSYEKL. The J segment lost 5 bases and the V segment lost 1 base, leaving 7 bases of the junction unmatched. The DNA of the CDR3 is TGCGCCAGCAGCCAAGTAGTACAGGGGCATACCGGGGAGCTGTTTTTT. It is translated as CASSQVVQGHTGELFF.

The rearrangement joins TRBV7-9 to TRBJ2-3; TRBD2 agrees at 7 bases. V gave up 2 bases and J gave up 6 bases; unmatched junction bases: 2. There are 13 residues in the CDR3. The germline V gene encodes CDR1 SEHNR and CDR2 FQNEAQ (reference sequence). CDR3 DNA: TGTGCCAGCAGCTTAAACGGGAGGGATACGCAGTATTTT. Protein sequence: CASSLNGRDTQYF.

The table lists this clone with a few counts. The V gene is TRBV9, the J gene TRBJ2-7; tentative D call: TRBD2 (5 bases). The CDR3 totals 13 residues. From germline, CDR1 is SGDLS and CDR2 YYNGEE. V lost 4 bases to trimming and J lost 7 bases, with 15 bases between them. The CDR3 protein is CASSPSEVLEQYF. The CDR3 DNA reads TGTGCCAGCAGCCCTTCGGAGGTCTTAGAGCAGTACTTC.

This sequence joins TRBV7-2 and TRBJ2-3, with 7 bases fitting TRBD2. There are 13 residues in the CDR3. The germline gives CDR1 SGHTA, CDR2 FQGNSA. The trim removed 1 base at V and 8 bases at J, leaving 3 bases unmatched. The CDR3 reads CASSLEGGGTQYF. CDR3 sequence (DNA): TGTGCCAGCAGCTTAGAGGGCGGGGGTACGCAGTATTTT.

V usage is TRBV29-1 and J usage is TRBJ1-1; 9 nucleotides line up with TRBD1. The CDR3 runs to 12 residues. The germline CDR1 and CDR2 sequences are SQVTM and ANQGSEA. Trimming cost V 6 bases and J 11 bases; bases outside gene matches: 10. CDR3 loop: CSVLTGGGWAFF. Written as DNA, the CDR3 is TGCAGCGTGCTAACAGGGGGCGGGTGGGCTTTCTTT.

As DNA, the CDR3 is TGCGCCAGCAGCTCCGACCCGGGACAGTCCTACAATGAGCAGTTCTTC. It codes for CASSSDPGQSYNEQFF. This chain uses TRBV5-1 with TRBJ2-1; 7 bases fit TRBD1. This CDR3 is built from 16 residues. V was clipped by 3 bases and J by 1 base; unmatched bases: 7. In germline, CDR1 is SGHRS, CDR2 YFSETQ.

The J gene is TRBJ2-1, the V gene TRBV20-1; TRBD1 aligns across 8 bases. Germline V gives CDR1 DFQATT, CDR2 SNEGSKA (reference sequence). The V gene end was trimmed by 7 bases and the J gene end by 9 bases; junction bases not matched to a gene: 5. This CDR3 is 11 amino acids long. CDR3 protein: CSGQGMGEQFF. CDR3 bases: TGCAGTGGACAGGGGATGGGTGAGCAGTTCTTC.

The chain joins TRBV7-2 to TRBJ1-2; 8 bases fit TRBD1. Trimming removed 5 bases from V and 0 bases from J; junction bases left unmatched: 11. The CDR3 consists of 17 residues. Germline CDR1 SGHTA, CDR2 FQGNSA. The CDR3 sequence is CASSPAGQANSNYGYTF. For the CDR3, the DNA is TGTGCCAGCAGCCCGGCGGGACAGGCCAACTCTAACTATGGCTACACCTTC.

V gene TRBV30 combines with J gene TRBJ1-1, with a possible D match to TRBD1 (5 bases). CDR1 and CDR2 from the germline V gene are GTSNPN and SVGIG (reference sequence). V was shortened by 8 bases and J by 6 bases, with 10 bases between the two germline ends. There are 10 residues in the CDR3. The CDR3, as DNA: TGTGCCGGGGGGTGGCCTGAAGCTTTCTTT. Protein: CAGGWPEAFF.

This clone appeared a single time. V and J are TRBV27 and TRBJ1-6; D might be TRBD1 (6 bases). Germline V lookup: CDR1 MNHEY, CDR2 SMNVEV (reference sequence). The CDR3 length is 13 residues. With 4 bases removed from V and 11 bases from J, the gap between germline ends came to 12 bases. This CDR3 is CASSSTGPAPLHF. The CDR3 coding sequence is TGTGCCAGCAGTTCTACAGGGCCGGCACCCCTCCACTTT.

The chain uses TRBV5-1 and TRBJ1-1, with D hard to call. Trimming stripped 2 bases from V and 4 bases from J, with 15 bases between. This CDR3 spans 15 amino acids. Germline lookup yields CDR1 SGHRS and CDR2 YFSETQ. The CDR3 loop reads CASSFETQVGTEAFF. CDR3 DNA sequence: TGCGCCAGCAGCTTTGAGACTCAAGTCGGCACTGAAGCTTTCTTT.

This clone occurred a few times. The chain links TRBV9 to TRBJ1-2; 7 bases fit TRBD1. Germline CDR1 reads SGDLS; CDR2 reads YYNGEE. Losses at the gene ends were 4 bases for V and 4 bases for J; bases not matched to a gene: 4. The CDR3 contains 13 residues. DNA for the CDR3: TGTGCCAGCAGCCCCCGACAGGGCTATGGCTACACCTTC. It yields the protein CASSPRQGYGYTF.

The chain carries TRBV11-2 and TRBJ1-2; 9 positions agree with TRBD1. CDR3 size: 14 residues. Germline CDR1 and CDR2: SGHAT and FQNNGV. V trimming: 5 bases; J trimming: 6 bases; junction bases outside the gene matches: 7. In DNA form, the CDR3 reads TGTGCCAGCAGCCCGGGGGACAGGGCGGATGGCTACACCTTC. Protein product: CASSPGDRADGYTF.

The chain employs TRBV2 and TRBJ2-4; TRBD1 is a possible D gene (5 bases). The CDR3 contains 13 residues. The V end was cut by 7 bases, the J end by 8 bases, with 15 bases between. Germline V gene sequence: CDR1 SNHLY, CDR2 FYNNEI. CDR3 DNA: TGTGCCAGCACTAAAGGGGTATCGGACATTCAGTACTTC. Protein product: CASTKGVSDIQYF. The variable domain in full, with the rest retrieved from reference TRBV2 and TRBJ2-4, is EPEVTQTPSHQVTQMGQEVILRCVPISNHLYFYWYRQILGQKVEFLVSFYNNEISEKSEIFDDQFSVERPDGSNFTLKIRSTKLEDSAMYFCASTKGVSDIQYFGAGTRLSVL.

The V call is TRBV5-6, the J call TRBJ1-2; 9 bases line up with TRBD1. Looked up from germline, CDR1 is SGHDT and CDR2 is YYEEEE. J was trimmed by 5 bases and V by 4 bases; bases with no gene match: 6. The CDR3 length is 14 residues. The CDR3 reads CASSMGQGRYGYTF. The CDR3 nucleotides read TGTGCCAGCAGCATGGGACAGGGCCGATATGGCTACACCTTC.

The chain combines TRBV28 with TRBJ2-7; TRBD1 matches 8 bases. Germline V gives CDR1 MDHEN, CDR2 SYDVKM. The CDR3 is 13 amino acids. J lost 7 bases, V lost 5 bases, and 7 bases had no gene match. Here the CDR3 reads CASSNDRGVEQYF. The CDR3 DNA reads as TGTGCCAGCAGTAATGACAGGGGCGTGGAGCAGTACTTC.

The rearrangement links TRBV19 to TRBJ1-5; D perhaps matches TRBD1 (6 bases). Germline CDR1 and CDR2: LNHDA and SQIVND (reference sequence). The CDR3 runs to 14 residues. The V end lost 5 bases, the J end lost 5 bases, and 13 bases lay between the germline ends. CDR3 sequence: CASSWGQSYQPQHF. CDR3 in DNA: TGTGCCAGTAGTTGGGGGCAATCCTATCAGCCCCAGCATTTT.